One T cell receptor (beta chain) is described in this entry. Generated by immunoSEQ multiplex PCR, the TCRdb table keeps only in-frame clones and is missing some. Seen here are fewer than 1,500 clones, around 77% observed once, and the top ten hold 65% to 85%. Trimming pared 4 bases from V and 5 bases from J, leaving 11 bases between. Germline assignment: CDR1 LNHDA and CDR2 SQIVND (reference sequence). This CDR3 is built from 13 residues. The data are from a study of STAT5B mutations in CD4+ large granular lymphocyte leukemia. The sample consisted of PBMCs. This clonotype was sampled from a man aged 70 or older with CD4+ T-cell large granular lymphocyte leukemia. The chain uses TRBV19 and TRBJ1-2, with D possibly being TRBD1 (6 bases). The CDR3 loop reads CASSTGAWYGYTF. For the CDR3, the DNA is TGTGCCAGTAGTACAGGGGCGTGGTATGGCTACACCTTC.